The 20 T cell receptor beta chains listed next were all sequenced from one sample in a study of spatial heterogeneity in lung cancer. Using its own MiXCR run on the 5' RACE reads, TCRdb lists one record per CDR3 protein. The sample shows around 32,000 distinct CDR3 sequences, about 10% of them seen only once. Noted time point: blood at routine non-recurrence follow-up after resection. Material: PBMCs, obtained at follow-up. These receptors came from a female donor with early-stage non-small cell lung cancer.

This clonotype was observed at least ten times. The genes are TRBV5-4 and TRBJ1-6, with TRBD1 matching 7 bases. With V trimmed by 2 bases and J by 8 bases, 7 bases remained unmatched. In germline, CDR1 is SGHNT, CDR2 YYREEE (reference sequence). The CDR3 is 15 amino acids. The CDR3 sequence: CASSFGQADYSPLHF. The CDR3 DNA follows: TGTGCCAGCAGCTTTGGACAGGCGGATTATTCACCCCTCCACTTT.

This chain connects TRBV7-2 to TRBJ2-1; D might be TRBD1 or TRBD2, each matching 6 bases. The CDR3 has 15 amino acids. Trimming removed 7 bases at V and 3 bases at J, with 16 bases between. The germline V gene encodes CDR1 SGHTA and CDR2 FQGNSA. In DNA, the CDR3 is TGTGCCAGCACCGTAACAGGGAGGAGCTACAATGAGCAGTTCTTC. It yields the protein CASTVTGRSYNEQFF.

This clonotype occurred a few times. The V gene is TRBV9, the J gene TRBJ2-3; no definite D call. V was clipped by 1 base and J by 6 bases, with 6 bases between them. Germline loops: CDR1 SGDLS, CDR2 YYNGEE. The CDR3 sequence is 12 residues long. CDR3 sequence: CASSVIGDTQYF. CDR3 bases: TGTGCCAGCAGCGTAATCGGGGATACGCAGTATTTT.

This clonotype was seen repeatedly, ten times or more. The chain recombines TRBV5-5 with TRBJ2-2, with 9 bases aligning to TRBD1. The CDR3 is 16 residues long. With 4 bases clipped from V and 5 bases from J, the junction kept 9 bases outside the gene matches. Germline values: CDR1 SGHKS, CDR2 YYEKEE (reference sequence). CDR3 residues: CASSTTGGARTGELFF. DNA of the CDR3: TGTGCCAGCAGCACCACAGGGGGCGCACGGACCGGGGAGCTGTTTTTT. Complete variable domain (other parts from reference TRBV5-5 and TRBJ2-2): DAGVTQSPTHLIKTRGQQVTLRCSPISGHKSVSWYQQVLGQGPQFIFQYYEKEERGRGNFPDRFSARQFPNYSSELNVNALLLGDSALYLCASSTTGGARTGELFFGEGSRLTVL.

This clonotype was seen a few times. The chain combines TRBV6-2 or TRBV6-3 with TRBJ2-4; no clear D gene. This CDR3 has 15 amino acids. V lost 7 bases to trimming and J lost 5 bases, with 18 bases between them. Germline V gene data show CDR1 as MNHEY and CDR2 as SVGEGT. Written as DNA, the CDR3 is TGTGCCAGCAATCCCGAACTGGGCACCCAAAACATTCAGTACTTC. Its translation is CASNPELGTQNIQYF.

The sample holds a few counts of this clonotype. The genes are TRBV20-1 and TRBJ1-5; D remains ambiguous. Germline V gene data show CDR1 as DFQATT and CDR2 as SNEGSKA (reference sequence). This CDR3 is 14 amino acids long. V was trimmed by 0 bases and J by 2 bases, leaving 8 bases between them. CDR3: CSARDYGGNQPQHF. The CDR3, as DNA: TGCAGTGCTAGAGATTACGGGGGCAATCAGCCCCAGCATTTT.

In this sample, this clonotype turned up many times. The chain links TRBV4-2 to TRBJ2-3; D unresolved. The CDR3 is 15 residues long. Trimming took 4 bases from V and 6 from J, leaving 17 bases between them. Germline V lookup: CDR1 LGHNA, CDR2 YNFKEQ. This CDR3 is CASSPHTGRIDTQYF. CDR3 DNA: TGTGCCAGCAGCCCACACACTGGTAGGATCGATACGCAGTATTTT.

This clonotype was observed at least ten times. The chain recombines TRBV20-1 with TRBJ2-7; D remains unclear. V lost 6 bases and J lost 1, with 7 bases in between. CDR3 length equals 11 residues. Per the germline V gene, CDR1 is DFQATT and CDR2 is SNEGSKA (reference sequence). The CDR3 DNA is TGCAGTGCCATCAAGTCCTACGAGCAGTACTTC. It is translated as CSAIKSYEQYF.

This clonotype was recorded many times. The gene calls are TRBV18 and TRBJ2-1; D is tentatively TRBD1 or TRBD2 (5 bases each). V was trimmed by 7 bases and J by 6 bases, leaving 13 bases between them. The CDR3 sequence is 13 residues long. The V gene's germline CDR1 is KGHSH and CDR2 LQKENI. CDR3: CASYGTRTNEQFF. The CDR3 region has the DNA TGTGCCAGCTACGGGACGAGGACCAATGAGCAGTTCTTC.

This clonotype occurred a few times. V usage is TRBV28 and J usage is TRBJ2-5; D possibly corresponds to TRBD1 (5 bases). Germline-derived CDR1 and CDR2 are MDHEN and SYDVKM. The CDR3 has 15 amino acids. V lost 6 bases and J lost 1, with 15 bases in between. The CDR3 region is CASSPNWTPQETQYF. The CDR3 DNA reads TGTGCCAGCAGCCCGAATTGGACACCCCAAGAGACCCAGTACTTC.

In this sample, this clonotype turned up many times. The chain links TRBV7-2 to TRBJ2-1; D might be TRBD2 (5 bases). CDR1 and CDR2 (germline): SGHTA, FQGNSA. V lost 9 bases, J lost 6 bases, and 12 bases lay in between. The length of the CDR3 is 12 residues. CDR3: CASNERSNEQFF. The DNA of the CDR3 is TGTGCCAGTAACGAGCGGTCCAATGAGCAGTTCTTC.

This clonotype was counted many times. The chain carries TRBV6-5 and TRBJ2-3; 10 bases are shared with TRBD2. J gave up 1 base and V 2 bases, and 0 bases lay outside the gene matches. Germline V gives CDR1 MNHEY, CDR2 SVGAGI. CDR3 length equals 15 residues. The CDR3 bases are TGTGCCAGCAGTTACGGGACTAGCGGCACAGATACGCAGTATTTT. Translated, it gives CASSYGTSGTDTQYF.

The sample holds many counts of this clonotype. V usage is TRBV12-3 or TRBV12-4 and J usage is TRBJ1-4; no definite D call. The CDR3 contains 13 residues. The V end was cut by 3 bases, the J end by 7 bases, with 9 bases between. CDR3 amino acids: CASSFAWGEKLFF. CDR3 nucleotides: TGTGCCAGCAGTTTTGCCTGGGGTGAAAAACTGTTTTTT.

The J gene is TRBJ2-1, the V gene TRBV7-2, with D perhaps matching TRBD1 (6 bases). V lost 8 bases and J 8 bases, leaving 16 bases between the germline ends. CDR1 and CDR2 (germline): SGHTA, FQGNSA. The CDR3 covers 13 residues. Here the CDR3 reads CASWGQNKDEQFF. In nucleotides, the CDR3 is TGTGCCAGCTGGGGACAAAACAAAGATGAGCAGTTCTTC.

In its sample, this clonotype was seen many times. The V call is TRBV20-1, the J call TRBJ2-1; tentatively, D is TRBD1 or TRBD2 (6 bases each). V gave up 6 bases and J gave up 12 bases, with 21 bases separating them. The CDR3 runs to 13 residues. Germline values: CDR1 DFQATT, CDR2 SNEGSKA (reference sequence). DNA for the CDR3: TGCAGTGCAGGGGGGCTAGCGTACGCGGGGCAGTTCTTC. Its translation: CSAGGLAYAGQFF.

This clonotype was detected a few times. The V and J genes are TRBV3-1 and TRBJ2-7, with D possibly TRBD2 on 5 matching bases. CDR3 length equals 15 residues. Trimming left V 4 bases short and J 6 bases short, with 19 bases between. Germline V gene sequence: CDR1 LGHDT, CDR2 YNNKEL (reference sequence). CDR3 sequence: CASSLSPAQSGEQYF. CDR3 sequence (DNA): TGTGCCAGCAGCCTCTCCCCCGCCCAGAGCGGCGAGCAGTACTTC.

The sample holds many counts of this clonotype. The chain uses TRBV7-9 and TRBJ1-1, with D uncertain. Trimming shortened V by 5 bases and J by 1 base, and 14 bases separated the two germline ends. Germline V gives CDR1 SEHNR, CDR2 FQNEAQ (reference sequence). The CDR3 has 15 amino acids. CDR3 residues: CASSPLWWENTEAFF. CDR3 coding DNA: TGTGCCAGCAGCCCACTTTGGTGGGAGAACACTGAAGCTTTCTTT.

Remarks on this clonotype: A clone one base away is much larger, so this may be a read error. This rearrangement joins TRBV19 to TRBJ2-2; D remains ambiguous. The CDR3 is made up of 13 amino acids. The germline CDR1 and CDR2 sequences are LNHDA and SQIVND (reference sequence). CDR3 nucleotide sequence: TGTGCCAGAAGTATATCCAGAACCGGGGAGCTGTTTTTT. Protein: CARSISRTGELFF.

This clonotype occurred many times. This chain links TRBV25-1 with TRBJ1-4; D is perhaps TRBD1 (5 bases). Germline V CDR1 and CDR2: MGHDK, SYGVNS. This CDR3 is 14 amino acids long. Trimming removed 7 bases at V and 5 bases at J, with 14 bases between. The CDR3 spells CASTLGGANEKLFF. CDR3 in DNA: TGTGCCAGCACCCTCGGGGGAGCGAATGAAAAACTGTTTTTT.

In its sample, this clonotype was seen many times. The J gene is TRBJ2-7, the V gene TRBV28, with 14 bases identical to TRBD2. In germline, CDR1 is MDHEN, CDR2 SYDVKM. V gave up 6 bases and J gave up 7 bases; unmatched junction bases: 8. The CDR3 loop spans 15 amino acids. CDR3 DNA: TGTGCCAGCAGCCCGACTAGCGGGGGGGCTCGAGAGCAGTACTTC. As protein: CASSPTSGGAREQYF.